This TCR beta chain came from a study of cytomegalovirus exposure and HLA in healthy donors. 13 Jbeta primers and 60 Vbeta primers were used for the PCR. This table comes from immunoSEQ multiplex PCR, and its TCRdb copy is limited to in-frame clones, with some not included. Among fewer than 110,000 clones listed, roughly 70% were seen once. In germline, CDR1 is KGHSH, CDR2 LQKENI. V gave up 0 bases and J gave up 7 bases; unmatched junction bases: 3. CDR3 length equals 17 residues. The sequencing input was PBMCs. The sequence derives from a man aged 50 to 60 in good health and CMV-seronegative. The rearrangement joins TRBV18 to TRBJ2-1; 16 nucleotides align to TRBD2. The CDR3 DNA follows: TGTGCCAGCTCACCACCGGGACTAGCGGGGGGGCGGAATGAGCAGTTCTTC. Translating gives CASSPPGLAGGRNEQFF.